Presented here are 21 T cell receptor beta chains from one specimen sequenced in a study of tissue T cells after allogeneic stem cell transplantation. Repertoires were generated with immunoSEQ multiplex PCR, while TCRdb's copy carries only in-frame clones and drops some. The data hold approximately 12,000 clones, with roughly 70% observed a single time. Source: tissue from the right colon, taken at autopsy. The receptors originated from a woman between 18 and 55 years old with breast cancer.

CDR3 protein: CASSLSASGNTGELFF. Written as DNA, the CDR3 is TGTGCCAGCAGTTTAAGCGCTAGCGGGAACACCGGGGAGCTGTTTTTT. This chain links TRBV27 with TRBJ2-2; 7 nucleotides align to TRBD2. With 2 bases clipped from V and 1 base from J, the junction kept 4 bases outside the gene matches. Germline CDR1 and CDR2: MNHEY and SMNVEV (reference sequence). The CDR3 contains 16 residues.

This chain joins TRBV29-1 and TRBJ1-2; D call uncertain. Trimming cost V 8 bases and J 1 base, with 8 bases left between them. Germline-derived CDR1 and CDR2 are SQVTM and ANQGSEA. The length of the CDR3 is 11 residues. CDR3 sequence: CSYKGNYGYTF. The CDR3 coding sequence is TGCAGCTACAAGGGTAACTATGGCTACACCTTC. The full variable domain, with the rest looked up from reference TRBV29-1 and TRBJ1-2, is SAVISQKPSRDICQRGTSLTIQCQVDSQVTMMFWYRQQPGQSLTLIATANQGSEATYESGFVIDKFPISRPNLTFSTLTVSNMSPEDSSIYLCSYKGNYGYTFGSGTRLTVV.

The chain joins TRBV6-2 or TRBV6-3 to TRBJ2-4; D perhaps matches TRBD2 (5 bases). The germline V and J ends were trimmed by 2 bases and 9 bases, with 29 bases remaining between them. Germline values: CDR1 MNHEY, CDR2 SVGEGT. This CDR3 has 19 residues. For the CDR3, the DNA is TGTGCCAGCAGTTACCTACCCGAGGACGGGCCGGCGGGTCCCGGCATTCAGTACTTC. This gives the protein CASSYLPEDGPAGPGIQYF.

The chain links TRBV28 to TRBJ2-5; D call uncertain. Deletions cut 3 bases from V and 3 bases from J, with 11 bases between. CDR1 and CDR2 from the germline V gene are MDHEN and SYDVKM. This CDR3 region has 14 residues. CDR3 sequence reads: CASSFVLGKETQYF. The CDR3 DNA reads TGTGCCAGCAGTTTCGTCCTAGGGAAAGAGACCCAGTACTTC.

This clone appeared a few times. The rearrangement joins TRBV30 to TRBJ2-7; 10 bases are shared with TRBD1. V lost 0 bases and J lost 5; bases outside the gene matches: 4. This CDR3 has 14 amino acids. Germline V gene sequence: CDR1 GTSNPN, CDR2 SVGIG (reference sequence). The CDR3 reads CAWSVGDRGDEQYF. The CDR3 region has the DNA TGTGCCTGGAGTGTGGGGGACAGGGGCGACGAGCAGTACTTC.

This rearrangement joins TRBV5-1 to TRBJ1-2; 9 bases map to TRBD1. Trimming removed 2 bases from V and 5 bases from J; junction bases left unmatched: 4. In germline, CDR1 is SGHRS, CDR2 YFSETQ. This CDR3 comprises 14 residues. CDR3 residues: CASSFPGQGYGYTF. CDR3 sequence (DNA): TGCGCCAGCAGCTTTCCGGGACAGGGTTATGGCTACACCTTC.

The chain recombines TRBV15 with TRBJ2-1; no reliable D call. Germline CDR1 LNHNV, CDR2 YYDKDF (reference sequence). This CDR3 contains 16 residues. The ends were cut back, 4 bases at V and 5 bases at J, with 18 bases in the middle. The CDR3 here is CATSKSKTWGDNEQFF. The CDR3 coding sequence is TGTGCCACCAGCAAATCCAAGACTTGGGGTGACAATGAGCAGTTCTTC. The variable domain in full, completed from reference TRBV15 and TRBJ2-1, reads DAMVIQNPRYQVTQFGKPVTLSCSQTLNHNVMYWYQQKSSQAPKLLFHYYDKDFNNEADTPDNFQSRRPNTSFCFLDIRSPGLGDTAMYLCATSKSKTWGDNEQFFGPGTRLTVL.

The V and J genes are TRBV5-4 and TRBJ1-6; D gene unclear. This CDR3 has 14 residues. The V end was cut by 0 bases, the J end by 6 bases, with 7 bases between. Germline-derived CDR1 and CDR2 are SGHNT and YYREEE (reference sequence). CDR3 sequence: CASSLDGGNSPLHF. CDR3 DNA sequence: TGTGCCAGCAGCTTGGATGGAGGTAATTCACCCCTCCACTTT. Full variable domain (outside the CDR3, taken from reference TRBV5-4 and TRBJ1-6): ETGVTQSPTHLIKTRGQQVTLRCSSQSGHNTVSWYQQALGQGPQFIFQYYREEENGRGNFPPRFSGLQFPNYSSELNVNALELDDSALYLCASSLDGGNSPLHFGNGTRLTVT.

The V gene is TRBV14, the J gene TRBJ2-3; D may be TRBD2 (5 bases). V was shortened by 0 bases and J by 6 bases, with 16 bases between the two germline ends. Germline V CDR1 and CDR2: SGHDN, FVKESK. The CDR3 runs 16 residues. The CDR3 DNA reads as TGTGCCAGCAGCCAAGATCGTAAGAGGGCTTTTGATACGCAGTATTTT. This encodes CASSQDRKRAFDTQYF.

The chain carries TRBV18 and TRBJ2-3; D gene uncertain. The germline V gene has CDR1 KGHSH and CDR2 LQKENI. The germline V and J ends were trimmed by 6 bases and 4 bases, with 8 bases remaining between them. This CDR3 contains 12 residues. CDR3 amino acids: CASSQTPDTQYF. For the CDR3, the DNA is TGTGCCAGCTCTCAGACCCCAGATACGCAGTATTTT.

This clone was observed a handful of times. CDR3 in amino acids: CASSQDLGSGSYEQYF. The CDR3 coding sequence is TGCGCCAGCAGCCAAGATCTTGGTAGCGGCTCCTACGAGCAGTACTTC. The J gene is TRBJ2-7, the V gene TRBV4-3, with TRBD2 as a possible D gene (6 bases). The CDR3 is 16 residues long. Germline CDR1 LGHNA, CDR2 YSLEER. V lost 0 bases to trimming and J lost 0 bases, with 12 bases between them.

V gene TRBV29-1 combines with J gene TRBJ2-1, with D maybe TRBD1 (6 bases). Germline-derived CDR1 and CDR2 are SQVTM and ANQGSEA. V was pared by 7 bases and J by 3 bases, with 10 bases between. This CDR3 contains 12 residues. The CDR3 spells CSAWTVYNEQFF. CDR3 DNA: TGCAGCGCCTGGACAGTCTACAATGAGCAGTTCTTC.

This sequence joins TRBV6-4 and TRBJ2-2; D tentatively reads TRBD1 or TRBD2 (6 bases each). The CDR3 length is 16 residues. Trimming took off 6 bases at V and 3 bases at J, with 17 bases between the two ends. CDR1 and CDR2 from the germline V gene are MRHNA and SNTAGT. DNA for the CDR3: TGTGCCAGCAGCGAGGGGGGACTCACCCACACCGGGGAGCTGTTTTTT. Protein: CASSEGGLTHTGELFF.

This clone was counted between two and nine times. The rearrangement uses TRBV12-3 or TRBV12-4 and TRBJ2-2, with D perhaps assigned TRBD1 or TRBD2 (5 bases each). V lost 5 bases and J lost 7, with 11 bases in between. This CDR3 contains 13 residues. CDR3 region: CASSLRDGGELFF. CDR3 sequence (DNA): TGTGCCAGCAGTCTCCGGGACGGCGGGGAGCTGTTTTTT.

The rearrangement links TRBV7-9 to TRBJ2-5; either TRBD1 or TRBD2 may supply D (5 bases each). With 8 bases removed from V and 5 bases from J, the gap between germline ends came to 12 bases. The CDR3 covers 12 residues. Germline V lookup: CDR1 SEHNR, CDR2 FQNEAQ (reference sequence). DNA for the CDR3: TGTGCCAGCGCTGGGTGGGGGGAGACCCAGTACTTC. It is translated as CASAGWGETQYF.

This chain connects TRBV6-2 or TRBV6-3 to TRBJ1-1; D gene ambiguous. Germline loops: CDR1 MNHEY, CDR2 SVGEGT. The ends were cut back, 2 bases at V and 2 bases at J, with 6 bases in the middle. There are 13 residues in the CDR3. In nucleotides, the CDR3 is TGTGCCAGCAGTTACGAGGGAAACACTGAAGCTTTCTTT. Its protein product is CASSYEGNTEAFF.

The rearrangement uses TRBV5-1 and TRBJ1-1; D is unresolved. Germline values: CDR1 SGHRS, CDR2 YFSETQ. Trimming took 0 bases from V and 1 from J, leaving 7 bases between them. This CDR3 is 14 amino acids long. CDR3 sequence: CASSLGPSNTEAFF. The CDR3 DNA reads as TGCGCCAGCAGCTTGGGGCCATCGAACACTGAAGCTTTCTTT.

The genes are TRBV4-3 and TRBJ1-2; 11 bases line up with TRBD1. The CDR3 has 18 residues. Per germline, CDR1 LGHNA and CDR2 YSLEER. The trim removed 0 bases at V and 4 bases at J, leaving 10 bases unmatched. This chain's CDR3 is CASSQDRTGGVNIYGYTF. Here the CDR3 DNA reads TGCGCCAGCAGCCAAGATCGGACAGGGGGCGTTAACATCTATGGCTACACCTTC.

The V gene is TRBV3-1 (or the pseudogene TRBV3-2), the J gene TRBJ2-3; 7 nucleotides align to TRBD2. The CDR3 consists of 15 residues. The germline gives CDR1 LGHDT, CDR2 YNNKEL (reference sequence). The V gene end was trimmed by 4 bases and the J gene end by 5 bases; junction bases not matched to a gene: 9. The CDR3 is CASSRPLAELDTQYF. The CDR3 region has the DNA TGTGCCAGCAGCCGTCCCCTAGCGGAGCTAGATACGCAGTATTTT.

CDR3 in DNA: TGTGCCAGCAGACAGCAGGGGGAGGGAAAAAACATTCAGTACTTC. Translating it yields CASRQQGEGKNIQYF. V usage is TRBV6-5 and J usage is TRBJ2-4; D tentatively fits TRBD1 or TRBD2 (7 bases each). Trimming left V 6 bases short and J 4 bases short, with 16 bases between. Germline loops: CDR1 MNHEY, CDR2 SVGAGI. This CDR3 spans 15 amino acids.

The chain couples TRBV12-3 or TRBV12-4 to TRBJ2-1, with 7 bases lining up with TRBD1. Trimming cost V 5 bases and J 7 bases; bases outside gene matches: 5. The CDR3 contains 13 residues. This CDR3 reads CASSATQGNEQFF. The CDR3 DNA sequence: TGTGCCAGCAGTGCAACACAGGGGAATGAGCAGTTCTTC.